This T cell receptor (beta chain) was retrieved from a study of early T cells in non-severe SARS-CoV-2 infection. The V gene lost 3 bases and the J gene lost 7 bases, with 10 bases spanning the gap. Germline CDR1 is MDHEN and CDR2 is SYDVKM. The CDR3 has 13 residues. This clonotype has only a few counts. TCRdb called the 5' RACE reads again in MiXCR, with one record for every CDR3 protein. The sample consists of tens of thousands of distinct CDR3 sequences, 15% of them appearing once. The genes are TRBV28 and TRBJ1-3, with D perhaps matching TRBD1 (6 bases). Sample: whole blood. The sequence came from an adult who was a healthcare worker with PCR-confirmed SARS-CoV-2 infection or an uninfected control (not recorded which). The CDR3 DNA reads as TGTGCCAGCAGTTTCGGGACAATGAACACCATATATTTT. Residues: CASSFGTMNTIYF.